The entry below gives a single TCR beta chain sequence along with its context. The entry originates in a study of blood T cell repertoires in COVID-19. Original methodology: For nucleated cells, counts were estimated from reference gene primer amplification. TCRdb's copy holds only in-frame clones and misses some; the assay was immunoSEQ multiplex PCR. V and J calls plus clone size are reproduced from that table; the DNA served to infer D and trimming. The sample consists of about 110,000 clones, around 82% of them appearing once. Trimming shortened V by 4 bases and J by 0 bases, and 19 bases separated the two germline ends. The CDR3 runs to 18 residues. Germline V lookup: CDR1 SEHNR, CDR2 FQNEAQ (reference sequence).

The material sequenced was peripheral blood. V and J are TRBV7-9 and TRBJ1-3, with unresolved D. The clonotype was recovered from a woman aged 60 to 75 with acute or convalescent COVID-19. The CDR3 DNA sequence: TGTGCCAGCAGCTCCTCTCTGGGCATCTCCTCCTCTGGAAACACCATATATTTT. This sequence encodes CASSSSLGISSSGNTIYF. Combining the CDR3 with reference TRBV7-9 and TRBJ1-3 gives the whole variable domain DTGVSQNPRHKITKRGQNVTFRCDPISEHNRLYWYRQTLGQGPEFLTYFQNEAQLEKSRLLSDRFSAERPKGSFSTLEIQRTEQGDSAMYLCASSSSLGISSSGNTIYFGEGSWLTVV.